This TCR beta chain was sequenced during a study of vaccination effects on CD4 cells after COVID-19. Study information: Sequencing in the ViraFEST assay came after antigen-specific CD4+ T cells had been expanded with viral peptide pools, which were used to stimulate PBMC. After 1.5 million to 2 million PBMC were placed in each well, they were cultured with approximately 9.1 IU/ml IL-2 and approximately 10 ug/ml peptides.

In regard to this clone: Antigen unknown.

TCRdb keeps only in-frame clones here, not all; method: immunoSEQ multiplex PCR. The table includes tens of thousands of clones, roughly 73% detected once. The CDR3 has 14 amino acids. The germline gives CDR1 LNHDA, CDR2 SQIVND (reference sequence). Trimming removed 1 base from V and 10 bases from J, with 14 bases in between. Isolating CD4+ T cells followed about 11 days of culture. Each person got two doses of an mRNA SARS-CoV-2 vaccine, BNT162b2 or mRNA-1273. Vaccinated recipients, who were negative for nucleocapsid antibodies, had no history of SARS-CoV-2 infection. Cells had half their medium changed to IL-2 medium on days 3 and 7.

Source: CD4+ T cells from PBMCs cultured without peptide, taken after COVID-19 vaccination. The sequence derives from a human donor who received a COVID-19 vaccine. The rearrangement joins TRBV19 to TRBJ2-1, with D perhaps assigned TRBD1 or TRBD2 (6 bases each). The CDR3 DNA is TGTGCCAGTAGTATAGTTGGGGGGCCGTGGGAGCAGTTCTTC. Its translation is CASSIVGGPWEQFF.